One and the same sample provided the 11 T cell receptor beta chains below, sequenced in a study of T cell responses to AZD1222 COVID-19 vaccine. Profiling relied on immunoSEQ multiplex PCR, and the TCRdb table lists in-frame clones only, not all of them. The data show fewer than 120,000 clones, with approximately 90% seen just once and around 14% held by the top ten. The material sequenced was peripheral blood, taken 28 days after the second AZD1222 dose. The origin of the receptors is an adult who received the AZD1222 COVID-19 vaccine.

The rearrangement uses TRBV11-1 and TRBJ2-5; 9 bases map to TRBD1. The CDR3 has 16 amino acids. The germline V gene has CDR1 SGHAT and CDR2 FQDESV (reference sequence). V lost 5 bases and J lost 5; bases outside the gene matches: 12. Here the CDR3 DNA reads TGTGCCAGCAGCCCAGGGACAGGGCCAAGTGGGGAGACCCAGTACTTC. As protein: CASSPGTGPSGETQYF.

The V gene is TRBV5-4, the J gene TRBJ2-5; possible D gene TRBD2, 6 bases. Germline values: CDR1 SGHNT, CDR2 YYREEE (reference sequence). Trimming stripped 2 bases from V and 1 base from J, with 15 bases between. The CDR3 has 16 residues. The CDR3 loop reads CASSFARQRAQETQYF. The CDR3 DNA follows: TGTGCCAGCAGCTTTGCCCGGCAGCGGGCCCAAGAGACCCAGTACTTC.

A single count supports this clone. V is TRBV27 and J is TRBJ2-1; weak D call: TRBD2 (6 bases). CDR1 MNHEY and CDR2 SMNVEV come from the germline V gene (reference sequence). The CDR3 sequence is 17 residues long. Trimming took 6 bases from V and 7 from J, leaving 25 bases between them. The CDR3 loop is CASSRPVGGTPSNEQFF. DNA for the CDR3: TGTGCCAGCAGCCGGCCCGTGGGAGGAACTCCGAGTAATGAGCAGTTCTTC.

This clone was recorded once. The chain carries TRBV4-1 and TRBJ1-5; the D gene is possibly TRBD1 (6 bases). CDR3 length: 18 residues. Trimming pared 1 base from V and 2 bases from J, leaving 18 bases between. The germline gives CDR1 MGHRA, CDR2 YSYEKL. CDR3 bases: TGCGCCAGCAGCCAAGTATCGGCAGGGGTATACGGCAATCAGCCCCAGCATTTT. The encoded protein is CASSQVSAGVYGNQPQHF.

The rearrangement uses TRBV4-1 and TRBJ2-1, with 11 bases that match TRBD2. The V segment lost 3 bases and the J segment 5 bases; nucleotides outside the gene matches: 6. The CDR3 is 16 residues long. CDR1 is MGHRA, CDR2 YSYEKL, per germline. Here the CDR3 reads CASSHPSGRLNNEQFF. As DNA, the CDR3 is TGCGCCAGCAGCCATCCTAGCGGGAGGCTCAACAATGAGCAGTTCTTC.

The V call is TRBV27, the J call TRBJ1-1; TRBD1 matches at 9 bases. Germline V gene sequence: CDR1 MNHEY, CDR2 SMNVEV (reference sequence). Trimming took 2 bases from V and 4 from J; bases not matched to a gene: 11. The CDR3 runs 17 residues. CDR3 amino acids: CASSLALPGQGSTEAFF. CDR3 in DNA: TGTGCCAGCAGTTTAGCTCTACCGGGACAGGGTAGCACTGAAGCTTTCTTT.

V usage is TRBV19 and J usage is TRBJ2-2; TRBD1 is a possible D gene (5 bases). V gave up 8 bases and J gave up 0 bases, with 13 bases separating them. The CDR3 totals 15 residues. CDR1 is LNHDA and CDR2 is SQIVND in the germline V gene (reference sequence). The CDR3 bases are TGTGCCAGTCATCGACAGTCAACGAACACCGGGGAGCTGTTTTTT. It specifies CASHRQSTNTGELFF.

This chain joins TRBV18 and TRBJ1-1; no clear D. The CDR3 has 15 amino acids. Trimming took off 3 bases at V and 4 bases at J, with 15 bases between the two ends. The V gene's germline CDR1 is KGHSH and CDR2 LQKENI. The CDR3 DNA reads TGTGCCAGCTCACCCCCGGCGGGTGTGGGCACTGAAGCTTTCTTT. Amino acids: CASSPPAGVGTEAFF.

This clone was observed a single time. The V gene is TRBV6-2 or TRBV6-3, the J gene TRBJ1-4, with D perhaps matching TRBD1 (6 bases). Trimming shortened V by 5 bases and J by 5 bases, and 15 bases separated the two germline ends. The CDR3 totals 15 residues. CDR1 is MNHEY and CDR2 is SVGEGT in the germline V gene. CDR3 DNA sequence: TGTGCCAGCAGTCAGACACAGGGTCAGAATGAAAAACTGTTTTTT. Residues: CASSQTQGQNEKLFF.

This sequence joins TRBV14 and TRBJ1-2; D is undetermined. The V and J ends lost 1 base and 4 bases respectively, with 13 bases between them. CDR3 length equals 15 residues. CDR1 and CDR2 from the germline V gene are SGHDN and FVKESK. The CDR3 nucleotides are TGTGCCAGCAGCCAAGGAGAGGGCCGACGCTATGGCTACACCTTC. It specifies CASSQGEGRRYGYTF.

V usage is TRBV13 and J usage is TRBJ2-3; 8 bases line up with TRBD2. This CDR3 has 15 residues. V lost 7 bases, J lost 1 base, and 7 bases stayed unmatched. Germline V gene lookup returns CDR1 PRHDT and CDR2 FYEKMQ (reference sequence). The CDR3 reads CASTRGGPRTDTQYF. CDR3 bases: TGTGCCAGCACCCGCGGGGGGCCCCGCACAGATACGCAGTATTTT.